The 21 T cell receptor beta chains presented below share a single source sample, sequenced in a study of blood T cells in healthy people across ages. It was with a sample-barcoded 5' primer and a J-beta primer mix that a second PCR of roughly 7 to 11 cycles was run. One entry per CDR3 protein results from TCRdb running MiXCR on the 5' RACE reads. This table has about 1.7 million distinct CDR3 sequences, roughly 30% appearing once. Input material: blood. These receptors were obtained from a woman aged 25-40 years in good health.

This clonotype occurred many times. The chain recombines TRBV5-1 with TRBJ1-2; TRBD1 agrees at 8 bases. The V gene's germline CDR1 is SGHRS and CDR2 YFSETQ. The CDR3 runs to 14 residues. V lost 4 bases and J lost 4; bases outside the gene matches: 6. The CDR3 sequence is CASSGLTGAYGYTF. In DNA form, the CDR3 reads TGCGCCAGCAGCGGACTGACAGGGGCCTATGGCTACACCTTC.

This clonotype was detected many times. The chain recombines TRBV10-3 with TRBJ2-5; D unresolved. Trimming shortened V by 10 bases and J by 5 bases, and 14 bases separated the two germline ends. CDR1 is ENHRY and CDR2 is SYGVKD in the germline V gene. The CDR3 sequence is 12 residues long. CDR3 loop: CATSFGLETQYF. The DNA for the CDR3 is TGTGCCACCTCTTTTGGATTGGAGACCCAGTACTTC.

The chain recombines TRBV27 with TRBJ1-2, with a tentative D call TRBD1 (5 bases). V lost 6 bases and J lost 7, with 21 bases in between. The CDR3 is 15 amino acids. Germline lookup yields CDR1 MNHEY and CDR2 SMNVEV (reference sequence). This CDR3 is CASSRIPQGGGGYTF. Here the CDR3 DNA reads TGTGCCAGCAGCCGAATCCCCCAGGGAGGAGGTGGCTACACCTTC.

A few counts support this clonotype. V is TRBV7-9 and J is TRBJ1-1, with 8 nucleotides matching TRBD1. Germline lookup yields CDR1 SEHNR and CDR2 FQNEAQ (reference sequence). CDR3 size: 13 residues. V trimming: 1 base; J trimming: 10 bases; junction bases outside the gene matches: 5. CDR3 loop: CASSLVSGGPAFF. The CDR3 region has the DNA TGTGCCAGCAGCTTAGTCTCAGGGGGCCCAGCTTTCTTT. Complete variable domain (other parts from reference TRBV7-9 and TRBJ1-1): DTGVSQNPRHKITKRGQNVTFRCDPISEHNRLYWYRQTLGQGPEFLTYFQNEAQLEKSRLLSDRFSAERPKGSFSTLEIQRTEQGDSAMYLCASSLVSGGPAFFGQGTRLTVV.

In this sample, this clonotype turned up a few times. V and J are TRBV7-8 and TRBJ1-4, with D hard to call. This CDR3 is 13 amino acids long. Germline lookup yields CDR1 SGHVS and CDR2 FQNEAQ. V gave up 0 bases and J gave up 8 bases, with 7 bases separating them. The CDR3 reads CASSLAPLEKLFF. CDR3 DNA: TGTGCCAGCAGCTTAGCGCCCCTGGAAAAACTGTTTTTT.

At least ten counts were recorded for this clonotype. This sequence joins TRBV6-5 and TRBJ2-5; D unresolved. CDR1 and CDR2 (germline): MNHEY, SVGAGI. This CDR3 has 14 residues. Deletions cut 6 bases from V and 0 bases from J, with 11 bases between. The CDR3 loop reads CASSRTAYQETQYF. In DNA, the CDR3 is TGTGCCAGCAGCCGGACGGCCTACCAAGAGACCCAGTACTTC.

The sample holds a few counts of this clonotype. The V call is TRBV20-1, the J call TRBJ2-3; 11 bases agree with TRBD2. The V segment lost 3 bases and the J segment 6 bases; nucleotides outside the gene matches: 8. There are 15 residues in the CDR3. Germline V gene sequence: CDR1 DFQATT, CDR2 SNEGSKA (reference sequence). The CDR3 DNA reads as TGCAGTGCTAGCTACTTAGCGGGGGGGCCGGATACGCAGTATTTT. It encodes CSASYLAGGPDTQYF.

The chain joins TRBV19 to TRBJ2-3; TRBD1 or TRBD2 may be the D gene (6 bases each). The V gene lost 8 bases and the J gene lost 6 bases, with 18 bases spanning the gap. Germline values: CDR1 LNHDA, CDR2 SQIVND (reference sequence). This CDR3 spans 14 amino acids. This chain's CDR3 is CASLGAGGKDTQYF. DNA of the CDR3: TGTGCCAGTTTGGGGGCAGGCGGGAAGGATACGCAGTATTTT.

The table lists this clonotype with many counts. The chain is built from TRBV11-2 and TRBJ2-1; TRBD1 agrees at 9 bases. The CDR3 sequence is 13 residues long. Looked up from germline, CDR1 is SGHAT and CDR2 is FQNNGV. The V and J ends lost 5 bases and 10 bases, in that order; junction bases with no gene match: 6. The CDR3 region is CASSRDRGGEQFF. In DNA form, the CDR3 reads TGTGCCAGCAGCAGAGACAGGGGGGGCGAGCAGTTCTTC.

V and J are TRBV6-2 or TRBV6-3 and TRBJ2-1, with D uncertain. Trimming stripped 5 bases from V and 6 bases from J, with 14 bases between. This CDR3 region has 14 residues. CDR1 and CDR2 (germline): MNHEY, SVGEGT. CDR3 amino acids: CASSPLFPPNEQFF. CDR3 nucleotides: TGTGCCAGCAGTCCCCTCTTTCCGCCCAATGAGCAGTTCTTC.

The CDR3 DNA follows: TGCGCCAGCAGCCGGGCGGGGGACAGAGATCAGCCCCAGCATTTT. It is translated as CASSRAGDRDQPQHF. The chain carries TRBV5-1 and TRBJ1-5; 7 bases align to TRBD1. This CDR3 spans 15 amino acids. The trim removed 4 bases at V and 5 bases at J, leaving 9 bases unmatched. Germline-derived CDR1 and CDR2 are SGHRS and YFSETQ.

With respect to this clonotype: This could be a read error, since a much larger clone is one nucleotide away. This chain links TRBV20-1 with TRBJ1-2; D is possibly TRBD1 (5 bases). The CDR3 is made up of 13 amino acids. Germline V gene sequence: CDR1 DFQATT, CDR2 SNEGSKA (reference sequence). Trimming took off 1 base at V and 4 bases at J, with 10 bases between the two ends. CDR3 coding DNA: TGCAGTGCTAGAGGAGGGGCTGGCTATGGCTACACCTTC. Protein: CSARGGAGYGYTF.

This clonotype was found a few times. The junction and the germline gene differ at one end; a read error may be behind it. The V and J genes are TRBV5-1 and TRBJ2-6, with a possible D match to TRBD1 (5 bases). CDR3 length equals 15 residues. Germline values: CDR1 SGHRS, CDR2 YFSETQ. The CDR3: CASSLRFSGANVRTF. In DNA form, the CDR3 reads TGCGCCAGCAGCTTGAGATTCTCTGGGGCCAACGTCCGGACTTTC.

Note on this clonotype: This may be a read error: a much more frequent sequence differs by one nucleotide. V gene TRBV20-1 combines with J gene TRBJ2-1, with 12 bases lining up with TRBD2. The DNA matches TRBJ2-7 better at its end, which makes the J call doubtful. The V gene's germline CDR1 is DFQATT and CDR2 SNEGSKA (reference sequence). The CDR3 extends over 15 amino acids. In DNA form, the CDR3 reads TGCAGTGCTAGCGCGACTAGCGGGGGTTACAATGAGCAGTACTTC. The encoded protein is CSASATSGGYNEQYF.

This clonotype has ten or more counts. V usage is TRBV12-3 or TRBV12-4 and J usage is TRBJ2-1, with 12 bases aligning to TRBD1. V lost 5 bases to trimming and J lost 8 bases; unmatched junction nucleotides: 7. The CDR3 contains 15 residues. CDR3 protein: CASSNRDRGLDEQFF. The CDR3 nucleotides are TGTGCCAGCAGTAACCGGGACAGGGGGCTCGATGAGCAGTTCTTC.

Remarks on this clonotype: A read error may produce the germline difference seen at one junction end. This rearrangement joins TRBV6-1 to TRBJ2-3; a weak D match, TRBD2 (6 bases). CDR1 is MNHNS and CDR2 is SASEGT in the germline V gene. This CDR3 spans 14 amino acids. CDR3 amino acids: CGSLPRGSTDTQYF. In nucleotides, the CDR3 is TGTGGCAGCTTACCCCGGGGGAGCACAGATACGCAGTATTTT.

This clonotype turned up a few times. The rearrangement joins TRBV5-1 to TRBJ2-1; the match to TRBD1 covers 11 bases. The CDR3 spans 16 residues. Trimming took 4 bases from V and 2 from J; bases not matched to a gene: 5. Germline V gives CDR1 SGHRS, CDR2 YFSETQ. Here the CDR3 reads CASSVPGQGAYNEQFF. As DNA, the CDR3 is TGCGCCAGCAGCGTCCCGGGACAGGGGGCCTACAATGAGCAGTTCTTC. The full variable domain, in which reference TRBV5-1 and TRBJ2-1 provide the parts outside the CDR3, is KAGVTQTPRYLIKTRGQQVTLSCSPISGHRSVSWYQQTPGQGLQFLFEYFSETQRNKGNFPGRFSGRQFSNSRSEMNVSTLELGDSALYLCASSVPGQGAYNEQFFGPGTRLTVL.

Only a few counts were recorded for this clonotype. The V call is TRBV3-1, the J call TRBJ2-5, with TRBD2 identical over 8 bases. Germline V gives CDR1 LGHDT, CDR2 YNNKEL (reference sequence). Unmatched junction bases numbered 9, after V lost 1 base and J lost 5 bases. The CDR3 loop spans 16 amino acids. The CDR3 bases are TGTGCCAGCAGCCAAGGGGTACGGGGGGGCTATGAGACCCAGTACTTC. Translated: CASSQGVRGGYETQYF.

The sample holds a few counts of this clonotype. V gene TRBV6-1 combines with J gene TRBJ1-5, with D unresolved. Looked up from germline, CDR1 is MNHNS and CDR2 is SASEGT. CDR3 length equals 15 residues. Trimming left V 0 bases short and J 3 bases short, with 9 bases between. The CDR3, as DNA: TGTGCCAGCAGTGAAGCGCTTCTTGACAATCAGCCCCAGCATTTT. This codes for CASSEALLDNQPQHF.

This clonotype was seen ten or more times. The rearrangement joins TRBV15 to TRBJ2-7; D is perhaps TRBD2 (6 bases). Germline V CDR1 and CDR2: LNHNV, YYDKDF (reference sequence). This CDR3 comprises 17 residues. V lost 0 bases, J lost 6 bases, and 21 bases lay in between. For the CDR3, the DNA is TGTGCCACCAGCAGAGATCCGGAACTAGCAGGTCTGCCCGAGCAGTACTTC. Its translation is CATSRDPELAGLPEQYF.

The chain combines TRBV4-1 with TRBJ2-7, with D hard to call. The germline V gene has CDR1 MGHRA and CDR2 YSYEKL. Deletions cut 3 bases from V and 2 bases from J, with 8 bases between. The CDR3 has 13 amino acids. The CDR3 DNA reads TGCGCCAGCAGCCACCACGGCGCCTACGAGCAGTACTTC. Amino acids: CASSHHGAYEQYF.